This T cell receptor beta chain was documented in a study of T-cell memory formation after mild COVID-19. Study at large: In these data, TCR clusters were largely donor specific.

Germline V CDR1 and CDR2: LNHDA, SQIVND (reference sequence). There are 15 residues in the CDR3. V lost 5 bases and J 2 bases, leaving 13 bases between the germline ends. MiXCR, applied by TCRdb to the 5' RACE reads, yields one record per CDR3 protein. The data show around 250,000 distinct CDR3 sequences, 15% to 20% seen once. The TCR was taken from a man in his late teens or twenties who had mild COVID-19 (a few samples of this study predate the infection). Cell type and time point are not known. The chain is built from TRBV19 and TRBJ1-5, with a tentative D call TRBD1 (5 bases). The material sequenced was PBMCs or a T cell subset sorted from them (not recorded which). In DNA, the CDR3 is TGTGCCAGTAGTTGGGCGGACATGGGCAATCAGCCCCAGCATTTT. Translated: CASSWADMGNQPQHF.